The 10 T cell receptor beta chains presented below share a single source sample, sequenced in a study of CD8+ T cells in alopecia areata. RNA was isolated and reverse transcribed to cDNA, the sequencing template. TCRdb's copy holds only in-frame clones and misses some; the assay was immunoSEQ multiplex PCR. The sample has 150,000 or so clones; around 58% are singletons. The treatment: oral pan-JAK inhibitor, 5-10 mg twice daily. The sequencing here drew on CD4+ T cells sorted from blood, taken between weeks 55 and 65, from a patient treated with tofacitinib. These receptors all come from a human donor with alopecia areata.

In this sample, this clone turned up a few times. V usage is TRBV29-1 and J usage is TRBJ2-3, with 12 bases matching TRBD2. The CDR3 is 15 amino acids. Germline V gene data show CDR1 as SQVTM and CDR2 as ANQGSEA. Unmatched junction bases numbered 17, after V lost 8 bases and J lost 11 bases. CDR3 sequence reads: CSSISGSSGGDEQYF. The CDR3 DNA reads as TGCAGCTCAATAAGTGGGTCTAGCGGGGGGGATGAGCAGTATTTT.

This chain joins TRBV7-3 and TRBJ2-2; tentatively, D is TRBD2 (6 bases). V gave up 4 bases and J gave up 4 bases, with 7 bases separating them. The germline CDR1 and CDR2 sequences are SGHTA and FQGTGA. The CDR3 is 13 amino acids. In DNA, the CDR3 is TGTGCCAGCAGCTCTAGCGCCACCGGGGAGCTGTTTTTT. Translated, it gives CASSSSATGELFF.

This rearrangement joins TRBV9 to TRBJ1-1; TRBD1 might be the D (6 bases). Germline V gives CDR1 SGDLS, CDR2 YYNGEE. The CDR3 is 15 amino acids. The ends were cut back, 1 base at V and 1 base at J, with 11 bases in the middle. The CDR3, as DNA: TGTGCCAGCAGCGTACCGGGACACCGGAACACTGAAGCTTTCTTT. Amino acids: CASSVPGHRNTEAFF.

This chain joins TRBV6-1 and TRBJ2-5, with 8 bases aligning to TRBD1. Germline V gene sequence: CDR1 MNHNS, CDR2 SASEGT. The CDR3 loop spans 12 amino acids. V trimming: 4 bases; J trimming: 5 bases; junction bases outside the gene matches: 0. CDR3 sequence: CASSGQGETQYF. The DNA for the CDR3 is TGTGCCAGCAGTGGACAGGGGGAGACCCAGTACTTC.

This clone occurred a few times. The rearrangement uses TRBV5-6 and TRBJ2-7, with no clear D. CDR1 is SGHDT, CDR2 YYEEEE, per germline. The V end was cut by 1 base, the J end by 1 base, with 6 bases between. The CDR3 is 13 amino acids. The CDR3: CASSLMGSYEQYF. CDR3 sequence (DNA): TGTGCCAGCAGCTTGATGGGTTCCTACGAGCAGTACTTC.

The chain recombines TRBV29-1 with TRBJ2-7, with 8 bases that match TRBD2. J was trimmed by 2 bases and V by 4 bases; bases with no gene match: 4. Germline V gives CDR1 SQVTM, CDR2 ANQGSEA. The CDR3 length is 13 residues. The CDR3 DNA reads TGCAGCGTTGTTCCAGCGGGGGCCTACGAGCAGTACTTC. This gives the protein CSVVPAGAYEQYF.

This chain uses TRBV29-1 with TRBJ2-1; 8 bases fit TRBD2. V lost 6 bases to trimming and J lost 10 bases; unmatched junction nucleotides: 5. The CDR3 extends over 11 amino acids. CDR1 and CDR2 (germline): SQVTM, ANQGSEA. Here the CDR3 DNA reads TGCAGCGTGGGAGCGGGGGTGGAGCAGTTCTTC. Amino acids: CSVGAGVEQFF.

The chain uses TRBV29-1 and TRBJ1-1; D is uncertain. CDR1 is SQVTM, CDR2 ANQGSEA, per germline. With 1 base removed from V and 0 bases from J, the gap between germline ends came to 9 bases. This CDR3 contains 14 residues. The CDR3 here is CSVEGRYMNTEAFF. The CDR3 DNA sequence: TGCAGCGTTGAAGGACGGTACATGAACACTGAAGCTTTCTTT. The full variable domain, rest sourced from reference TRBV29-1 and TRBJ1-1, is SAVISQKPSRDICQRGTSLTIQCQVDSQVTMMFWYRQQPGQSLTLIATANQGSEATYESGFVIDKFPISRPNLTFSTLTVSNMSPEDSSIYLCSVEGRYMNTEAFFGQGTRLTVV.

The CDR3 here is CASSRQGPNTEAFF. CDR3 DNA: TGCGCCAGCAGTAGACAGGGCCCTAACACTGAAGCTTTCTTT. This chain links TRBV10-2 with TRBJ1-1, with 7 bases that match TRBD1. V shed 5 bases, J shed 2 bases, and the junction held 5 bases outside the gene matches. This CDR3 comprises 14 residues. Germline loops: CDR1 WSHSY, CDR2 SAAADI.

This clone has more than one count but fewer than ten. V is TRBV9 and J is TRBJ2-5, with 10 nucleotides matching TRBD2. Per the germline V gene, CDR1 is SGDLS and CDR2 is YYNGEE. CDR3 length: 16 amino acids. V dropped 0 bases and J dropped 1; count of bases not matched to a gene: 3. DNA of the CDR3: TGTGCCAGCAGCGTAGGGCTAGCGGGGGCCCAAGAGACCCAGTACTTC. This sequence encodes CASSVGLAGAQETQYF.